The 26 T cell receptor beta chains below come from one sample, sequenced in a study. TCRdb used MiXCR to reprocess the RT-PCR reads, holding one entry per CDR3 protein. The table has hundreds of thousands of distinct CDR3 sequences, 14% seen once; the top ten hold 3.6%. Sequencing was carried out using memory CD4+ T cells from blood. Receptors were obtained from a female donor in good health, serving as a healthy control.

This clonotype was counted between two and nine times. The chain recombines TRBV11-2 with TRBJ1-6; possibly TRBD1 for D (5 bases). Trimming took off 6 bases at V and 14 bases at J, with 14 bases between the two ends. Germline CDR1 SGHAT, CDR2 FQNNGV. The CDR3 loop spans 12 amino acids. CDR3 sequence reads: CASRGGERTLHF. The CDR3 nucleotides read TGTGCCAGCAGGGGGGGGGAGAGGACCCTCCACTTT.

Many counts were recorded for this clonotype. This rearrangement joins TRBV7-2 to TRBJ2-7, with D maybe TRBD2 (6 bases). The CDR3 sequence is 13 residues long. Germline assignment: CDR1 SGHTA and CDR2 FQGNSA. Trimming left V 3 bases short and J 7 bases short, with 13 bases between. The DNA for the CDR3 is TGTGCCAGCAGCTTGGTGGGGGGTCAGGAGCAGTACTTC. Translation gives CASSLVGGQEQYF.

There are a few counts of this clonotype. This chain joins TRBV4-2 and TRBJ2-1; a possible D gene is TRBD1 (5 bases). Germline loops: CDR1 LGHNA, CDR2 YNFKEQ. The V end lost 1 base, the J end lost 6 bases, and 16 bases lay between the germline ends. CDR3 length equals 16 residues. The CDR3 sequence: CASSQVRGKKTNEQFF. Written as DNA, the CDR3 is TGTGCCAGCAGCCAAGTTAGGGGAAAAAAAACCAATGAGCAGTTCTTC.

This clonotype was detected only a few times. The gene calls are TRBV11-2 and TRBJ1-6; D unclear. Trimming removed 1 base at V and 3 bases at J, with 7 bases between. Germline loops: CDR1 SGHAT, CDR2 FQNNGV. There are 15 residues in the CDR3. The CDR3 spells CASSLVPGYNSPLHF. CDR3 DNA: TGTGCCAGCAGCTTAGTGCCGGGCTATAATTCACCCCTCCACTTT.

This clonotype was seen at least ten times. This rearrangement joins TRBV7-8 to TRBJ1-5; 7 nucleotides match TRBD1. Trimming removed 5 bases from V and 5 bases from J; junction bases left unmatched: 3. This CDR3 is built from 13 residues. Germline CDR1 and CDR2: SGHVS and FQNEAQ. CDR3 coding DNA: TGTGCCAGCAGCCGAGGGGGCTATCAGCCCCAGCATTTT. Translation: CASSRGGYQPQHF.

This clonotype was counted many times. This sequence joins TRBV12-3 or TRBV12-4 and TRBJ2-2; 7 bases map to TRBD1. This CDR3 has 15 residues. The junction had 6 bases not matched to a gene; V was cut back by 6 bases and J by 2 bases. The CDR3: CASRTGTVNTGELFF. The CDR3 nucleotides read TGTGCCAGCAGAACCGGGACAGTCAACACCGGGGAGCTGTTTTTT.

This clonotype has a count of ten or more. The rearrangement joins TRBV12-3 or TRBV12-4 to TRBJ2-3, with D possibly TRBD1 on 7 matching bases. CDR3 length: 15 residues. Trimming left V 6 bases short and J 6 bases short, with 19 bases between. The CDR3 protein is CASSRTGTAGDTQYF. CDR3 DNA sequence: TGTGCCAGCAGCCGGACAGGAACCGCGGGGGATACGCAGTATTTT.

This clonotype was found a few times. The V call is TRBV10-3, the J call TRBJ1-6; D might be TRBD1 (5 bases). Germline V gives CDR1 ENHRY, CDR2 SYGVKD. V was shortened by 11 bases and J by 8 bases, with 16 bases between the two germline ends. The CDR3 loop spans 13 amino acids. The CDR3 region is CAAGPGQDSPLHF. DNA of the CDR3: TGTGCCGCCGGGCCGGGGCAAGATTCACCCCTCCACTTT.

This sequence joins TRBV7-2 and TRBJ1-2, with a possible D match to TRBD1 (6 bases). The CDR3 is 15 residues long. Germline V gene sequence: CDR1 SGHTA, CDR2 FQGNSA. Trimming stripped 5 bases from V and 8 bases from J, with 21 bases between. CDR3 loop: CASSPLRSGTKGYTF. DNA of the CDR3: TGTGCCAGCAGCCCCCTCCGTTCCGGGACAAAGGGCTACACCTTC.

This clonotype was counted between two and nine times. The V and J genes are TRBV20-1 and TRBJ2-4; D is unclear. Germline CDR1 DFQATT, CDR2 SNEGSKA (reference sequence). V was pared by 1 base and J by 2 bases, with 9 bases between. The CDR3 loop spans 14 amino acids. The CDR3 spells CSARVDISKNIQYF. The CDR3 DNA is TGCAGTGCTAGAGTAGATATTTCCAAAAACATTCAGTACTTC.

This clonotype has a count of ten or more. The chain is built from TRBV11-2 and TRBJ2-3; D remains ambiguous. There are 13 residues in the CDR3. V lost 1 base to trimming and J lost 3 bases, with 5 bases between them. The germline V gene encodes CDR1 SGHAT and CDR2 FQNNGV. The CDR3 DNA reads TGTGCCAGCAGCTTAGTCTTTACAGATACGCAGTATTTT. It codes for CASSLVFTDTQYF.

The CDR3 DNA reads TGTGCCAGCAGTTCCTCCGGGACAGTAAATCAGCCCCAGCATTTT. Its protein is CASSSSGTVNQPQHF. The genes are TRBV27 and TRBJ1-5; 7 bases align to TRBD1. Per germline, CDR1 MNHEY and CDR2 SMNVEV (reference sequence). V dropped 4 bases and J dropped 4; count of bases not matched to a gene: 7. This CDR3 is 15 amino acids long.

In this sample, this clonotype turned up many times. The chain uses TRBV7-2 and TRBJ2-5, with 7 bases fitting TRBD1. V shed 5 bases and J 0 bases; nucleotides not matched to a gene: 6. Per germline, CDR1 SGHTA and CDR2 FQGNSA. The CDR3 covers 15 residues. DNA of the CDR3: TGTGCCAGCAGCCTATCGGGACAGTACCAAGAGACCCAGTACTTC. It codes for CASSLSGQYQETQYF. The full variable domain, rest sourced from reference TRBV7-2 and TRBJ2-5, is GAGVSQSPSNKVTEKGKDVELRCDPISGHTALYWYRQSLGQGLEFLIYFQGNSAPDKSGLPSDRFSAERTGGSVSTLTIQRTQQEDSAVYLCASSLSGQYQETQYFGPGTRLLVL.

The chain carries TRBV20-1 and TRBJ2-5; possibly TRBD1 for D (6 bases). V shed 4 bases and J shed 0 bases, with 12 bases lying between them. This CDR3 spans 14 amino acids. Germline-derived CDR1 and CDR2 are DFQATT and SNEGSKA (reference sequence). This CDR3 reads CSAIPGTNQETQYF. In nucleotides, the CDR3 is TGCAGTGCTATTCCAGGGACAAACCAAGAGACCCAGTACTTC.

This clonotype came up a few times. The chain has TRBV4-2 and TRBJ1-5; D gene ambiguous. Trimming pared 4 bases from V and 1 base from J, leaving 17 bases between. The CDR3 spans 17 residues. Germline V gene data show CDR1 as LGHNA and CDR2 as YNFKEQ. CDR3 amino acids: CASSREGVGMSNQPQHF. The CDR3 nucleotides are TGTGCCAGCAGCCGGGAGGGCGTAGGGATGAGCAATCAGCCCCAGCATTTT.

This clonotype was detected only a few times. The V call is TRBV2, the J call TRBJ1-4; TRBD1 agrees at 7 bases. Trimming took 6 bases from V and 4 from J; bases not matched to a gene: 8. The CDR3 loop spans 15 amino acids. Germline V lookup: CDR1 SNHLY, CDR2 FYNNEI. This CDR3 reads CASRSTGQSNEKLFF. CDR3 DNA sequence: TGTGCCAGCAGATCGACAGGGCAAAGTAATGAAAAACTGTTTTTT.

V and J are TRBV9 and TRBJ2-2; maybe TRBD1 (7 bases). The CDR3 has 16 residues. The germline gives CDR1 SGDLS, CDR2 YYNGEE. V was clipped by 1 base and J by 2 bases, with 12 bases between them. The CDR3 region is CASSVLGGGNTGELFF. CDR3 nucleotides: TGTGCCAGCAGCGTACTTGGAGGGGGCAACACCGGGGAGCTGTTTTTT.

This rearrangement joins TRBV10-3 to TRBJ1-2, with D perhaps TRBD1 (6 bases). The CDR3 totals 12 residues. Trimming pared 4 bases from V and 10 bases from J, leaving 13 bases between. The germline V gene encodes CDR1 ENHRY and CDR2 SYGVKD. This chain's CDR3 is CAISAFGGPYTF. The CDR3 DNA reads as TGTGCCATCAGTGCTTTCGGGGGCCCCTACACCTTC.

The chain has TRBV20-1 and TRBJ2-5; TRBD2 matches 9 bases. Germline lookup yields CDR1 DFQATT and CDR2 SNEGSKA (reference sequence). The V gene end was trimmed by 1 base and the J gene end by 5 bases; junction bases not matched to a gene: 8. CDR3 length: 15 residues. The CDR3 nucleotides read TGCAGTGCTAGAGCGCTGACTAGCGGAGGGGAGACCCAGTACTTC. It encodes CSARALTSGGETQYF.

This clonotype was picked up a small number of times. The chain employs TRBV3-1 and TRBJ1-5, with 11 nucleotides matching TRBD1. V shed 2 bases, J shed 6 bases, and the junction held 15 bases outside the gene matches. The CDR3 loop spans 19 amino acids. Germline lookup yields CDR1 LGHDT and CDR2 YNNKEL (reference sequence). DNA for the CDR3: TGTGCCAGCAGCCAACCCTCACTGTTTGGGACAGGGGGGTCTCAGCCCCAGCATTTT. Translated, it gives CASSQPSLFGTGGSQPQHF.

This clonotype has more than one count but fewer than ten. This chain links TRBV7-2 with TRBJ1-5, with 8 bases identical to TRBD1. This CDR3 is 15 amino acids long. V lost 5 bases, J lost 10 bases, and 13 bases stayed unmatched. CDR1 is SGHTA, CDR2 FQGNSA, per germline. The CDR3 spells CASSRQGTTSGPQHF. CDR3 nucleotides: TGTGCCAGCAGCCGACAGGGGACCACTAGCGGACCCCAGCATTTT.

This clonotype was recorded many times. This CDR3 reads CASSWAGADNQPQHF. The DNA for the CDR3 is TGTGCCAGCAGCTGGGCAGGGGCGGACAATCAGCCCCAGCATTTT. This chain joins TRBV7-2 and TRBJ1-5; TRBD1 might be the D (6 bases). The CDR3 has 15 residues. Germline V gives CDR1 SGHTA, CDR2 FQGNSA. V gave up 4 bases and J gave up 3 bases, with 13 bases separating them. Full variable domain (rest looked up from reference TRBV7-2 and TRBJ1-5): GAGVSQSPSNKVTEKGKDVELRCDPISGHTALYWYRQSLGQGLEFLIYFQGNSAPDKSGLPSDRFSAERTGGSVSTLTIQRTQQEDSAVYLCASSWAGADNQPQHFGDGTRLSIL.

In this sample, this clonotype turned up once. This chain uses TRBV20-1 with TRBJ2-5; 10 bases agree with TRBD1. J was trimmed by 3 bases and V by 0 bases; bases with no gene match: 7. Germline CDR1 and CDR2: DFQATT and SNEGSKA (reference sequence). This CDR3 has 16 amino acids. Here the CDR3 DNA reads TGCAGTGCTAGAGATCGCGGGACAGGGGTAGAAGAGACCCAGTACTTC. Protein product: CSARDRGTGVEETQYF.

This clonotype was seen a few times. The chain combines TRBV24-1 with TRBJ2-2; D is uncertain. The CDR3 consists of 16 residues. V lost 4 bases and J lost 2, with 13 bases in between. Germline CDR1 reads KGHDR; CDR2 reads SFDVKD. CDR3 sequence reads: CATSESVRINTGELFF. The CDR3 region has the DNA TGTGCCACCAGTGAATCCGTGAGAATTAACACCGGGGAGCTGTTTTTT.

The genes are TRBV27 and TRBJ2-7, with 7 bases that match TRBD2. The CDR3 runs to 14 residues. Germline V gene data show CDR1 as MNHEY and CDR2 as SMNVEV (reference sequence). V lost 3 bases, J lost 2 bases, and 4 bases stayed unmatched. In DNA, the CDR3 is TGTGCCAGCAGTTTCACAGCGGGGACCTACGAGCAGTACTTC. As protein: CASSFTAGTYEQYF.

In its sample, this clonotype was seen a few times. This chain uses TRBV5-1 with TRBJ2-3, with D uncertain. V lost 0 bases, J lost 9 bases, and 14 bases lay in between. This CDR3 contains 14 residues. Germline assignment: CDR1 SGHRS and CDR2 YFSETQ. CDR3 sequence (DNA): TGCGCCAGCAGCTTGGGGCAGTTATGGTTGACGCAGTATTTT. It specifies CASSLGQLWLTQYF.